The 8 T cell receptor beta chains in this list originate from one sample, sequenced in a study of read filtering for tumor transcriptome and immune sequencing. This library used roughly 400 ng RNA and molecular barcoded adaptors spanning alpha/delta and beta/gamma chains. Each CDR3 protein gets one entry after TCRdb re-called the reads with MiXCR. The sample records 85,000 or so distinct CDR3 sequences, 9% to 15% being singletons. Material for sequencing was a population of CD138-negative cells sorted from bone marrow. These receptor sequences come from a donor over 35 with multiple myeloma.

This clonotype has a count of ten or more. The chain links TRBV5-1 to TRBJ2-1, with D uncertain. The ends were cut back, 8 bases at V and 4 bases at J, with 13 bases in the middle. CDR3 size: 13 residues. In germline, CDR1 is SGHRS, CDR2 YFSETQ. CDR3 in amino acids: CASIRDGYNEQFF. In DNA, the CDR3 is TGCGCCAGTATCCGAGACGGATACAATGAGCAGTTCTTC. Drawing the rest from reference TRBV5-1 and TRBJ2-1, the complete variable domain is KAGVTQTPRYLIKTRGQQVTLSCSPISGHRSVSWYQQTPGQGLQFLFEYFSETQRNKGNFPGRFSGRQFSNSRSEMNVSTLELGDSALYLCASIRDGYNEQFFGPGTRLTVL.

This clonotype was seen at least ten times. The gene calls are TRBV20-1 and TRBJ2-1, with 10 bases lining up with TRBD2. The CDR3 covers 15 residues. Germline V CDR1 and CDR2: DFQATT, SNEGSKA (reference sequence). After removal of 3 bases from V and 3 bases from J, the junction contained 5 bases not matched to a gene. CDR3: CSARPPSGGYNEQFF. The CDR3 region has the DNA TGCAGTGCTAGGCCCCCTAGCGGGGGCTACAATGAGCAGTTCTTC.

The chain has TRBV5-1 and TRBJ2-3; 10 bases line up with TRBD1. Germline V gene sequence: CDR1 SGHRS, CDR2 YFSETQ. Trimming cost V 5 bases and J 3 bases; bases outside gene matches: 3. This CDR3 spans 14 amino acids. The CDR3 sequence is CASRVGQGTDTQYF. The CDR3 bases are TGCGCCAGCAGGGTGGGACAGGGGACAGATACGCAGTATTTT.

This clonotype was observed at least ten times. The chain uses TRBV5-1 and TRBJ1-4; 10 bases are shared with TRBD1. V was pared by 5 bases and J by 8 bases, with 6 bases of the junction left unmatched. CDR3 length: 14 amino acids. From germline, CDR1 is SGHRS and CDR2 YFSETQ. DNA for the CDR3: TGCGCCAGCAGATCCGGACAGGGGGTCGAAAAACTGTTTTTT. It codes for CASRSGQGVEKLFF.

Comments on this clonotype: One junction end does not reproduce the germline sequence, and a read error may be involved. The chain carries TRBV28 and TRBJ2-1; TRBD1 matches at 8 bases. Germline CDR1 MDHEN, CDR2 SYDVKM. The CDR3 length is 15 residues. The CDR3 loop reads CASRLGQVPHNEQFF. In DNA form, the CDR3 reads TGCGCCAGCCGCCTGGGACAGGTGCCCCACAATGAGCAGTTCTTC.

At least ten counts were recorded for this clonotype. V and J are TRBV28 and TRBJ1-1; D gene ambiguous. This CDR3 has 10 amino acids. The V and J ends lost 8 bases and 10 bases respectively, with 11 bases between them. The germline V gene has CDR1 MDHEN and CDR2 SYDVKM. The CDR3 nucleotides read TGTGCCAGCTCCCGACGGCGAGCTTTCTTT. As protein: CASSRRRAFF.

There are many counts of this clonotype. The chain joins TRBV4-1 to TRBJ2-3; a weak D match, TRBD1 (6 bases). This CDR3 has 15 amino acids. V was cut by 2 bases and J by 0 bases, with 9 bases left in between. Germline loops: CDR1 MGHRA, CDR2 YSYEKL. As DNA, the CDR3 is TGCGCCAGCAGCCAATCAGGGGTTAGCACAGATACGCAGTATTTT. Translated, it gives CASSQSGVSTDTQYF.

This clonotype was seen at least ten times. This may arise from a read error, as a much more abundant clone is one base away. This chain connects TRBV18 to TRBJ2-1; possible D gene TRBD2, 5 bases. Looked up from germline, CDR1 is KGHSH and CDR2 is LQKENI. The CDR3 is made up of 16 amino acids. CDR3 in amino acids: CASSPQAEISYNEQLF. The CDR3 DNA is TGTGCCAGCTCACCCCAAGCGGAGATATCTTACAATGAGCAGCTCTTC.